One sample yielded the 27 T cell receptor beta chains listed below, sequenced in a study of T cell responses to AZD1222 COVID-19 vaccine (dated by TCRdb to about 2021). Library construction relied on the immunoSEQ multiplex PCR assay. Here the immuneACCESS table is served through TCRdb, limited to in-frame sequences with V and J called. Missing clones are a known gap in these copies; in checked studies unresolved V genes cover under half, and the rest lacks a known reason. A total of some 170,000 clones appear in this sample, 70% to 90% of them only once. Clones ranked in the top ten supply roughly 4% of the sample. This specimen's time point label, per the study, means: about 28 days (+/-7) after the second vaccine dose. The sequenced sample was peripheral blood, obtained 28 days after the second AZD1222 dose. The source of these receptors is an adult who received the AZD1222 COVID-19 vaccine.

The chain recombines TRBV3-1 (or the pseudogene TRBV3-2) with TRBJ2-7, with a weak D call TRBD1 (5 bases). CDR3 length: 14 amino acids. V dropped 3 bases and J dropped 2 bases, with 11 bases sitting between them. From germline, CDR1 is LGHDT and CDR2 YNNKEL (reference sequence). The CDR3 nucleotides are TGTGCCAGCAGCCATCCCGACAGTACCTACGAGCAGTACTTC. This encodes CASSHPDSTYEQYF.

The gene calls are TRBV6-5 and TRBJ2-1; possibly TRBD1 or TRBD2 for D (5 bases each). This CDR3 spans 13 amino acids. V lost 8 bases to trimming and J lost 8 bases, with 16 bases between them. Germline CDR1 is MNHEY and CDR2 is SVGAGI. The CDR3 sequence is CASSTAERDEQFF. The CDR3 nucleotides are TGTGCCAGCTCGACAGCTGAGAGGGATGAGCAGTTCTTC.

V gene TRBV2 combines with J gene TRBJ2-2; D unresolved. The CDR3 is 14 amino acids. Trimming shortened V by 4 bases and J by 2 bases, and 8 bases separated the two germline ends. Germline V lookup: CDR1 SNHLY, CDR2 FYNNEI. CDR3 amino acids: CASSGYTNTGELFF. The CDR3 DNA is TGTGCCAGCAGTGGGTACACAAACACCGGGGAGCTGTTTTTT.

The gene calls are TRBV28 and TRBJ2-2; TRBD2 agrees at 8 bases. The length of the CDR3 is 20 residues. V shed 3 bases and J 0 bases; nucleotides not matched to a gene: 15. Looked up from germline, CDR1 is MDHEN and CDR2 is SYDVKM. Here the CDR3 DNA reads TGTGCCAGCAGTTTCTTTCCTCGGTTAGCGGGGCTTTCGAACACCGGGGAGCTGTTTTTT. It specifies CASSFFPRLAGLSNTGELFF.

The rearrangement joins TRBV2 to TRBJ1-5; D remains unclear. V lost 3 bases and J lost 4, with 10 bases in between. Germline V gene data show CDR1 as SNHLY and CDR2 as FYNNEI. The CDR3 covers 14 residues. The CDR3 loop is CASSDGQPNQPQHF. The DNA for the CDR3 is TGTGCCAGCAGTGATGGCCAGCCAAATCAGCCCCAGCATTTT. The whole variable domain, filled in from reference TRBV2 and TRBJ1-5, reads EPEVTQTPSHQVTQMGQEVILRCVPISNHLYFYWYRQILGQKVEFLVSFYNNEISEKSEIFDDQFSVERPDGSNFTLKIRSTKLEDSAMYFCASSDGQPNQPQHFGDGTRLSIL.

This chain joins TRBV2 and TRBJ2-1, with TRBD2 matching over 8 bases. Germline CDR1 is SNHLY and CDR2 is FYNNEI. The CDR3 covers 14 residues. The V gene end was trimmed by 3 bases and the J gene end by 4 bases; junction bases not matched to a gene: 2. The CDR3: CASSDRGGYNEQFF. CDR3 bases: TGTGCCAGCAGTGATCGCGGGGGGTACAATGAGCAGTTCTTC.

V is TRBV4-1 and J is TRBJ1-2; D is undetermined. V gave up 3 bases and J gave up 4 bases, with 12 bases separating them. The CDR3 runs 14 residues. Germline CDR1 and CDR2: MGHRA and YSYEKL. The CDR3 spells CASSQERVVYGYTF. DNA of the CDR3: TGCGCCAGCAGCCAGGAACGTGTAGTCTATGGCTACACCTTC.

This chain connects TRBV3-1 (or the pseudogene TRBV3-2) to TRBJ1-3; possible D gene TRBD1, 5 bases. The V end lost 4 bases, the J end lost 4 bases, and 11 bases lay between the germline ends. Germline V lookup: CDR1 LGHDT, CDR2 YNNKEL (reference sequence). This CDR3 has 14 residues. CDR3 sequence reads: CASSRRGTGNTIYF. The CDR3 DNA follows: TGTGCCAGCAGCCGAAGGGGAACGGGAAACACCATATATTTT.

DNA of the CDR3: TGTGCCAGCTCACCACCGGAAAACGGAAACCATACGAAGGGAAACATTCAGTACTTC. It yields the protein CASSPPENGNHTKGNIQYF. The chain has TRBV18 and TRBJ2-4; D is unresolved. V lost 0 bases and J 6 bases, leaving 24 bases between the germline ends. The CDR3 totals 19 residues. Looked up from germline, CDR1 is KGHSH and CDR2 is LQKENI.

This CDR3 is CASSPGIAAPSYEQYF. CDR3 in DNA: TGTGCCAGCAGTCCAGGGATAGCGGCGCCCTCCTACGAGCAGTACTTC. This chain links TRBV27 with TRBJ2-7; D is possibly TRBD2 (6 bases). Germline CDR1 reads MNHEY; CDR2 reads SMNVEV (reference sequence). The CDR3 runs 16 residues. With 5 bases removed from V and 0 bases from J, the gap between germline ends came to 17 bases.

This chain uses TRBV3-1 (or the pseudogene TRBV3-2) with TRBJ1-1, with 8 bases that match TRBD1. The J segment lost 9 bases and the V segment lost 4 bases, leaving 7 bases of the junction unmatched. The CDR3 extends over 13 amino acids. The germline gives CDR1 LGHDT, CDR2 YNNKEL (reference sequence). The CDR3 DNA reads TGTGCCAGCAGCCCGGTCGGACAGGGAAAAGCTTTCTTT. It codes for CASSPVGQGKAFF.

This clone was seen a handful of times. The rearrangement joins TRBV2 to TRBJ2-2; no reliable D call. Deletions cut 4 bases from V and 1 base from J, with 4 bases between. This CDR3 is 13 amino acids long. CDR1 is SNHLY and CDR2 is FYNNEI in the germline V gene. CDR3 region: CASSGGNTGELFF. CDR3 coding DNA: TGTGCCAGCAGTGGGGGGAACACCGGGGAGCTGTTTTTT.

This chain links TRBV5-6 with TRBJ2-2; D not resolved. Germline loops: CDR1 SGHDT, CDR2 YYEEEE. The CDR3 extends over 14 amino acids. Trimming shortened V by 5 bases and J by 2 bases, and 10 bases separated the two germline ends. Here the CDR3 reads CASRAVANTGELFF. The CDR3, as DNA: TGTGCCAGCAGGGCTGTGGCAAACACCGGGGAGCTGTTTTTT.

The chain links TRBV19 to TRBJ1-3; the D is unclear. The CDR3 totals 14 residues. The V gene's germline CDR1 is LNHDA and CDR2 SQIVND (reference sequence). The germline V and J ends were trimmed by 1 base and 0 bases, with 4 bases remaining between them. CDR3 coding DNA: TGTGCCAGTAGTATAGTGGGCTCTGGAAACACCATATATTTT. It translates to CASSIVGSGNTIYF.

The chain recombines TRBV10-3 with TRBJ1-2; 7 bases match TRBD1. The CDR3 loop spans 17 amino acids. Germline V gene data show CDR1 as ENHRY and CDR2 as SYGVKD. Trimming at V came to 3 bases and at J to 0 bases, leaving 10 bases not matched to a gene. CDR3 sequence reads: CAISDPDRQGPNYGYTF. The CDR3 bases are TGTGCCATCAGTGACCCCGATAGACAGGGACCTAACTATGGCTACACCTTC.

The rearrangement links TRBV10-3 to TRBJ1-1; the D is unclear. The CDR3 sequence is 14 residues long. Trimming pared 5 bases from V and 1 base from J, leaving 11 bases between. CDR1 and CDR2 from the germline V gene are ENHRY and SYGVKD. CDR3 amino acids: CAISRDGPNTEAFF. The CDR3 region has the DNA TGTGCCATCAGTCGCGACGGCCCGAACACTGAAGCTTTCTTT.

The chain has TRBV4-3 and TRBJ2-3, with D unresolved. Trimming removed 1 base from V and 4 bases from J, with 9 bases in between. The CDR3 covers 14 residues. Per the germline V gene, CDR1 is LGHNA and CDR2 is YSLEER. As DNA, the CDR3 is TGCGCCAGCAGCCAAGTTAGTCATTCAGATACGCAGTATTTT. Translated: CASSQVSHSDTQYF.

This chain connects TRBV6-5 to TRBJ1-1, with D possibly being TRBD1 (5 bases). The V end was cut by 6 bases, the J end by 5 bases, with 16 bases between. CDR1 and CDR2 (germline): MNHEY, SVGAGI. CDR3 length: 14 amino acids. The CDR3 bases are TGTGCCAGCAGCGACCGAGGGGCGGGGACTGAAGCTTTCTTT. As protein: CASSDRGAGTEAFF.

The CDR3 protein is CASSPDTFGNQPQHF. Here the CDR3 DNA reads TGTGCCAGCAGTCCCGACACCTTCGGCAATCAGCCCCAGCATTTT. The chain has TRBV6-5 and TRBJ1-5; unclear D gene. The ends were cut back, 5 bases at V and 2 bases at J, with 13 bases in the middle. CDR1 and CDR2 from the germline V gene are MNHEY and SVGAGI. CDR3 length: 15 amino acids.

The CDR3 loop reads CASSPQGADWETQYF. CDR3 DNA sequence: TGTGCCAGCAGCCCACAGGGGGCTGACTGGGAGACCCAGTACTTC. V usage is TRBV7-9 and J usage is TRBJ2-5; TRBD1 matches 9 bases. The CDR3 has 15 residues. V dropped 5 bases and J dropped 5; count of bases not matched to a gene: 9. Germline loops: CDR1 SEHNR, CDR2 FQNEAQ (reference sequence).

This chain uses TRBV7-8 with TRBJ2-1; D may be TRBD1 or TRBD2 (5 bases each). The germline gives CDR1 SGHVS, CDR2 FQNEAQ. Trimming took off 11 bases at V and 7 bases at J, with 9 bases between the two ends. CDR3 length equals 10 residues. CDR3 DNA: TGTGCCGTGGGGGTAAATGAGCAGTTCTTC. It is translated as CAVGVNEQFF.

This chain links TRBV5-3 with TRBJ2-2; D unresolved. TRBV5-3 is filed as an ORF, its function uncertain. The CDR3 has 12 residues. V dropped 3 bases and J dropped 3 bases, with 3 bases sitting between them. CDR3 DNA: TGTGCCAGAAGCTCCGACACCGGGGAGCTGTTTTTT. Residues: CARSSDTGELFF.

The chain uses TRBV4-1 and TRBJ2-3, with 7 bases fitting TRBD1. CDR3 length equals 17 residues. Germline loops: CDR1 MGHRA, CDR2 YSYEKL. V was pared by 0 bases and J by 4 bases, with 10 bases of the junction left unmatched. The CDR3 loop is CASSQDQGTERADTQYF. The CDR3 DNA sequence: TGCGCCAGCAGCCAAGATCAGGGGACAGAGAGAGCAGATACGCAGTATTTT.

The rearrangement uses TRBV11-2 and TRBJ1-2, with 7 bases matching TRBD1. CDR1 is SGHAT and CDR2 is FQNNGV in the germline V gene. V was clipped by 5 bases and J by 3 bases; unmatched bases: 3. The CDR3 has 13 amino acids. Here the CDR3 reads CASSPGTDYGYTF. CDR3 DNA sequence: TGTGCCAGCAGCCCCGGGACAGACTATGGCTACACCTTC.

This chain uses TRBV7-3 with TRBJ1-2, with D possibly matching TRBD1 (6 bases). Germline CDR1 and CDR2: SGHTA and FQGTGA. The V and J ends lost 1 base and 4 bases respectively, with 13 bases between them. The CDR3 contains 15 residues. The CDR3, as DNA: TGTGCCAGCAGCTTAAGTCCAGGGGTCGGCTATGGCTACACCTTC. It yields the protein CASSLSPGVGYGYTF.

Here the CDR3 DNA reads TGTGCCAGCAATGCGCCGGGACAGGGGATTAATGAGCAGTACTTC. This encodes CASNAPGQGINEQYF. The genes are TRBV19 and TRBJ2-7; 10 nucleotides align to TRBD1. The junction had 15 bases not matched to a gene; V was cut back by 9 bases and J by 7 bases. Germline-derived CDR1 and CDR2 are LNHDA and SQIVND (reference sequence). There are 15 residues in the CDR3.

This chain joins TRBV6-5 and TRBJ2-1; D gene ambiguous. The CDR3 runs 13 residues. CDR1 is MNHEY, CDR2 SVGAGI, per germline. V was cut by 6 bases and J by 3 bases, with 9 bases left in between. For the CDR3, the DNA is TGTGCCAGCAGGTCCTATTACTACAATGAGCAGTTCTTC. Residues: CASRSYYYNEQFF.